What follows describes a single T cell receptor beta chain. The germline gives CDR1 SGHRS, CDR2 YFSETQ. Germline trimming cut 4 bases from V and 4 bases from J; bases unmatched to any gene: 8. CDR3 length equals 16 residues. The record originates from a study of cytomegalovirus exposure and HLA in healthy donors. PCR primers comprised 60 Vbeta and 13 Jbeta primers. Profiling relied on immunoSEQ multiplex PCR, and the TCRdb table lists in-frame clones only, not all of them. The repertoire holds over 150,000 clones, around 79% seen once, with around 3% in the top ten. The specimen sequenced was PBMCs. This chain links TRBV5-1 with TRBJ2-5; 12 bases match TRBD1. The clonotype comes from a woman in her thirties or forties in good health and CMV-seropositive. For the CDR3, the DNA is TGCGCCAGCAGCCTCCCCGGGACAGGGGGCGCAGAGACCCAGTACTTC. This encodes CASSLPGTGGAETQYF.